This T cell receptor beta chain was sequenced in a study of Graves' ophthalmopathy and Graves' hyperthyroidism. Trimming shortened V by 2 bases and J by 5 bases, and 13 bases separated the two germline ends. The CDR3 runs 14 residues. Germline-derived CDR1 and CDR2 are SGDLS and YYNGEE. There are many counts of this clonotype. The antigen is not known. RNA transcripts yielded amplified TCR beta CDR3 regions. The first round was an RT-PCR with HTBI primers, and the second round was a multiplex PCR. MiXCR was run by TCRdb on the multiplex PCR reads, yielding one entry per CDR3 protein. The sample has roughly 410,000 distinct CDR3 sequences, roughly 15% seen once; the top ten hold approximately 7%. Patients in the hyperthyroidism group, adults aged 18 to 65, were newly diagnosed, under 2 months' duration. Excluded: other autoimmune disease, uncontrolled infection, pregnancy or lactation. General observations from the study: Most expanded clonotypes in thyroid above 0.001 frequency also showed up in blood. Classification of ophthalmopathy versus stable hyperthyroidism by a 13-signature model yielded about 90% sensitivity and 70% to 83% specificity.

The chain has TRBV9 and TRBJ2-5; maybe TRBD2 (6 bases). The receptor was isolated from a woman aged 18-35 years with stable Graves' hyperthyroidism. What was sequenced was peripheral blood. The CDR3 DNA is TGTGCCAGCAGCGTGGACTATGCCGGGGAGACCCAGTACTTC. It encodes CASSVDYAGETQYF.